Presented here are 32 T cell receptor beta chains from one specimen sequenced in a study of shared clonotypes between healthy human individuals. Generated by immunoSEQ multiplex PCR, the TCRdb table keeps only in-frame clones and is missing some. The sample carries some 2.1 million clones, 95% recorded once. The source material was naive CD4+ T cells sorted from blood. Regarding subset: CD45RA+ positively selected. These receptors all come from a man between 18 and 29 years old in good health.

The chain combines TRBV2 with TRBJ2-2; 13 bases match TRBD2. Germline V lookup: CDR1 SNHLY, CDR2 FYNNEI. Losses at the gene ends were 6 bases for V and 7 bases for J; bases not matched to a gene: 5. This CDR3 comprises 15 residues. The CDR3 here is CASRGLAGLGGELFF. In DNA form, the CDR3 reads TGTGCCAGCAGGGGACTAGCGGGATTAGGCGGGGAGCTGTTTTTT.

The CDR3 DNA sequence: TGTGCCAGCAGTTTACGAGAAGGGACAGGGGGGAGATCCTACGAGCAGTACTTC. Translation: CASSLREGTGGRSYEQYF. The chain couples TRBV28 to TRBJ2-7; 11 nucleotides match TRBD1. V was clipped by 2 bases and J by 1 base; unmatched bases: 10. Germline CDR1 and CDR2: MDHEN and SYDVKM. CDR3 length: 18 amino acids.

The rearrangement links TRBV30 to TRBJ2-3; weak D call: TRBD2 (6 bases). Per germline, CDR1 GTSNPN and CDR2 SVGIG (reference sequence). With 2 bases removed from V and 1 base from J, the gap between germline ends came to 13 bases. The CDR3 consists of 15 residues. Written as DNA, the CDR3 is TGTGCCTGGAGTATGTCGCGGGGCGGCACAGATACGCAGTATTTT. This gives the protein CAWSMSRGGTDTQYF.

The chain is built from TRBV19 and TRBJ1-2; 11 positions agree with TRBD1. This CDR3 has 15 residues. V was pared by 3 bases and J by 8 bases, with 8 bases of the junction left unmatched. Per germline, CDR1 LNHDA and CDR2 SQIVND (reference sequence). The CDR3 protein is CASSMLRGQGDGYTF. CDR3 sequence (DNA): TGTGCCAGTAGTATGTTGAGGGGACAGGGGGACGGCTACACCTTC.

This chain joins TRBV18 and TRBJ1-6, with D maybe TRBD1 (5 bases). V lost 7 bases and J lost 0, with 19 bases in between. The CDR3 spans 18 residues. Germline V lookup: CDR1 KGHSH, CDR2 LQKENI. The CDR3, as DNA: TGTGCCAGCTTCTCCGGGACCGGGGACCGCTCCTATAATTCACCCCTCCACTTT. It translates to CASFSGTGDRSYNSPLHF.

This chain uses TRBV29-1 with TRBJ2-1, with TRBD2 as a possible D gene (5 bases). Germline CDR1 and CDR2: SQVTM and ANQGSEA. Trimming took off 4 bases at V and 7 bases at J, with 17 bases between the two ends. The CDR3 has 14 residues. CDR3 nucleotide sequence: TGCAGCGTTGTGAGGACTTACGCTGGGAATGAGCAGTTCTTC. Amino acid sequence: CSVVRTYAGNEQFF.

This sequence joins TRBV6-1 and TRBJ2-3; D gene uncertain. Trimming left V 2 bases short and J 3 bases short, with 12 bases between. Germline V gene data show CDR1 as MNHNS and CDR2 as SASEGT. CDR3 length equals 15 residues. In nucleotides, the CDR3 is TGTGCCAGCAGTGAAATCCAGATATGGACAGATACGCAGTATTTT. This codes for CASSEIQIWTDTQYF.

Concerning this clone: The sample carries other DNA sequences with the same CDR3. The chain couples TRBV30 to TRBJ1-4, with D hard to call. Germline loops: CDR1 GTSNPN, CDR2 SVGIG (reference sequence). This CDR3 region has 11 residues. Trimming pared 2 bases from V and 7 bases from J, leaving 5 bases between. CDR3 sequence: CAWSWGEKLFF. The CDR3 coding sequence is TGTGCCTGGAGTTGGGGTGAAAAACTGTTTTTT.

This chain connects TRBV7-2 to TRBJ2-7; D is unresolved. The CDR3 totals 13 residues. Germline V lookup: CDR1 SGHTA, CDR2 FQGNSA. With 6 bases removed from V and 0 bases from J, the gap between germline ends came to 9 bases. As DNA, the CDR3 is TGTGCCAGCAGTTCACCGAACTCCTACGAGCAGTACTTC. Its protein product is CASSSPNSYEQYF.

V gene TRBV18 combines with J gene TRBJ1-3; D gene unclear. The germline gives CDR1 KGHSH, CDR2 LQKENI. Trimming removed 3 bases from V and 6 bases from J, with 12 bases in between. This CDR3 contains 14 residues. The CDR3 protein is CASSPPERENTIYF. In DNA, the CDR3 is TGTGCCAGCTCACCGCCCGAAAGGGAAAACACCATATATTTT.

V usage is TRBV6-1 and J usage is TRBJ1-2, with D uncertain. CDR1 is MNHNS, CDR2 SASEGT, per germline. V was pared by 2 bases and J by 5 bases, with 9 bases between. This CDR3 spans 13 amino acids. In DNA, the CDR3 is TGTGCCAGCAGTGAATTTGGGGTTTATGGCTACACCTTC. Translating gives CASSEFGVYGYTF.

The V gene is TRBV10-3, the J gene TRBJ2-5; D gene uncertain. Trimming cost V 8 bases and J 5 bases, with 15 bases left between them. In germline, CDR1 is ENHRY, CDR2 SYGVKD. The CDR3 length is 13 residues. The CDR3: CAIRNTETETQYF. CDR3 coding DNA: TGTGCCATCCGGAATACGGAAACGGAGACCCAGTACTTC.

The chain carries TRBV29-1 and TRBJ1-2; the D is unclear. The CDR3 sequence is 14 residues long. Germline values: CDR1 SQVTM, CDR2 ANQGSEA. V was shortened by 4 bases and J by 10 bases, with 22 bases between the two germline ends. The CDR3 reads CSVVVGDWLGIYTF. The CDR3 DNA reads TGCAGCGTTGTTGTTGGGGATTGGCTGGGGATCTACACCTTC.

This chain uses TRBV5-1 with TRBJ2-7; D remains unclear. Trimming removed 0 bases at V and 3 bases at J, with 10 bases between. The length of the CDR3 is 14 residues. Germline CDR1 reads SGHRS; CDR2 reads YFSETQ. The CDR3 is CASSLGAMYYEQYF. The CDR3 coding sequence is TGCGCCAGCAGCTTGGGGGCAATGTACTACGAGCAGTACTTC.

This chain joins TRBV19 and TRBJ2-7; D is tentatively TRBD1 or TRBD2 (5 bases each). The CDR3 sequence is 14 residues long. With 11 bases removed from V and 6 bases from J, the gap between germline ends came to 23 bases. Germline CDR1 LNHDA, CDR2 SQIVND (reference sequence). The CDR3 region has the DNA TGTGCCTCGACACCGGGACCTGGGTTTCGCGAGCAGTACTTC. Translating it yields CASTPGPGFREQYF.

The chain has TRBV7-8 and TRBJ1-6; 9 bases are shared with TRBD1. The CDR3 runs 14 residues. Germline CDR1 is SGHVS and CDR2 is FQNEAQ. V lost 5 bases to trimming and J lost 9 bases; unmatched junction nucleotides: 5. The CDR3 loop is CASSLGQGISPLHF. The CDR3 DNA follows: TGTGCCAGCAGCCTCGGACAGGGGATTTCACCCCTCCACTTT.

V usage is TRBV27 and J usage is TRBJ2-3; a possible D gene is TRBD2 (6 bases). CDR1 is MNHEY, CDR2 SMNVEV, per germline (reference sequence). The ends were cut back, 6 bases at V and 7 bases at J, with 17 bases in the middle. This CDR3 comprises 14 residues. The CDR3 region is CASSGGPLQNTQYF. The CDR3 DNA reads TGTGCCAGCAGCGGAGGGCCCCTACAAAATACGCAGTATTTT.

The chain is built from TRBV27 and TRBJ1-1, with D possibly TRBD1 on 5 matching bases. Trimming stripped 6 bases from V and 1 base from J, with 9 bases between. The CDR3 runs to 13 residues. CDR1 and CDR2 (germline): MNHEY, SMNVEV (reference sequence). The CDR3: CASRKTGNTEAFF. DNA of the CDR3: TGTGCCAGCAGGAAAACAGGGAACACTGAAGCTTTCTTT.

Regarding this clone: The same CDR3 is also encoded by other DNA sequences in this sample. This chain joins TRBV5-1 and TRBJ2-2; D gene unclear. The CDR3 runs 14 residues. V dropped 0 bases and J dropped 5 bases, with 8 bases sitting between them. Germline CDR1 SGHRS, CDR2 YFSETQ. The CDR3 nucleotides read TGCGCCAGCAGCTTGGCCAGCGATACCGGGGAGCTGTTTTTT. This codes for CASSLASDTGELFF.

This chain links TRBV5-1 with TRBJ2-5, with 7 bases aligning to TRBD1. The CDR3 consists of 14 residues. The ends lost 4 bases at V and 2 bases at J; junction bases unmatched: 5. Looked up from germline, CDR1 is SGHRS and CDR2 is YFSETQ. CDR3 amino acids: CASSPEGQQETQYF. The CDR3, as DNA: TGCGCCAGCAGCCCCGAGGGACAGCAAGAGACCCAGTACTTC.

This chain joins TRBV18 and TRBJ1-2; unclear D gene. V was cut by 3 bases and J by 4 bases, with 15 bases left in between. CDR1 and CDR2 from the germline V gene are KGHSH and LQKENI. The CDR3 sequence is 15 residues long. CDR3 bases: TGTGCCAGCTCACCCCCCGCAGGTGCGGGCTATGGCTACACCTTC. Translating it yields CASSPPAGAGYGYTF.

On this clone: Other DNA variants within this sample encode the same CDR3. V is TRBV18 and J is TRBJ1-1; TRBD1 matches 10 bases. The CDR3 totals 14 residues. With 6 bases clipped from V and 1 base from J, the junction kept 2 bases outside the gene matches. The germline gives CDR1 KGHSH, CDR2 LQKENI. This CDR3 reads CASSRDRGNTEAFF. The DNA of the CDR3 is TGTGCCAGCTCGCGGGACAGGGGGAACACTGAAGCTTTCTTT.

This chain links TRBV2 with TRBJ2-7, with a possible D match to TRBD2 (6 bases). Germline V CDR1 and CDR2: SNHLY, FYNNEI. Deletions cut 1 base from V and 1 base from J, with 17 bases between. The CDR3 loop spans 17 amino acids. CDR3 in DNA: TGTGCCAGCAGTGAAGGGGGCTGGGGTGGGACTTCCTACGAGCAGTACTTC. Translating gives CASSEGGWGGTSYEQYF.

This clone was seen many times. Within the sample, other DNA sequences also encode this same CDR3. The chain recombines TRBV7-9 with TRBJ2-7, with 11 bases that match TRBD1. Germline V gene data show CDR1 as SEHNR and CDR2 as FQNEAQ (reference sequence). V gave up 3 bases and J gave up 4 bases; unmatched junction bases: 2. This CDR3 comprises 14 residues. Here the CDR3 reads CASSFGTGGYEQYF. As DNA, the CDR3 is TGTGCCAGCAGCTTCGGGACAGGGGGTTACGAGCAGTACTTC.

This clone was counted once. The V and J genes are TRBV7-9 and TRBJ1-3; D is unclear. The germline V and J ends were trimmed by 7 bases and 0 bases, with 13 bases remaining between them. Per the germline V gene, CDR1 is SEHNR and CDR2 is FQNEAQ (reference sequence). The CDR3 is 15 amino acids. The CDR3 DNA reads TGTGCCAGCACCCCGGCGAGGGACTCTGGAAACACCATATATTTT. Protein product: CASTPARDSGNTIYF.

The chain uses TRBV7-9 and TRBJ2-3, with D possibly TRBD1 on 5 matching bases. V was clipped by 8 bases and J by 0 bases, with 9 bases between them. CDR1 SEHNR and CDR2 FQNEAQ come from the germline V gene (reference sequence). This CDR3 spans 13 amino acids. The CDR3 nucleotides are TGTGCCAGCTGTAAGGGGAGCACAGATACGCAGTATTTT. Amino acids: CASCKGSTDTQYF. Complete variable domain (other parts from reference TRBV7-9 and TRBJ2-3): DTGVSQNPRHKITKRGQNVTFRCDPISEHNRLYWYRQTLGQGPEFLTYFQNEAQLEKSRLLSDRFSAERPKGSFSTLEIQRTEQGDSAMYLCASCKGSTDTQYFGPGTRLTVL.

With regard to this clone: A much larger clone lies a single base off, so this may be a read error. The same CDR3 can be traced to other DNA sequences in this sample. The CDR3, as DNA: TGTGCCAGCAGACCTGGGGGGAACACCGGGGAGCTGTTTTTT. It translates to CASRPGGNTGELFF. The chain couples TRBV6-5 to TRBJ2-2; either TRBD1 or TRBD2 may supply D (5 bases each). V was trimmed by 6 bases and J by 1 base, leaving 9 bases between them. CDR1 MNHEY and CDR2 SVGAGI come from the germline V gene. This CDR3 is 14 amino acids long.

In its sample, this clone was seen once. The chain is built from TRBV19 and TRBJ2-5; 10 positions agree with TRBD2. V lost 5 bases to trimming and J lost 5 bases; unmatched junction nucleotides: 17. This CDR3 is 18 amino acids long. Looked up from germline, CDR1 is LNHDA and CDR2 is SQIVND (reference sequence). DNA for the CDR3: TGTGCCAGTAGTCTAATTGGGGGACTAGCGAAAGCACGGGAGACCCAGTACTTC. Protein: CASSLIGGLAKARETQYF.

V usage is TRBV28 and J usage is TRBJ2-7, with D uncertain. The CDR3 contains 12 residues. Germline V gene data show CDR1 as MDHEN and CDR2 as SYDVKM. V was shortened by 4 bases and J by 4 bases, with 8 bases between the two germline ends. CDR3 sequence: CASSSQWYEQYF. CDR3 sequence (DNA): TGTGCCAGCAGTTCCCAGTGGTACGAGCAGTACTTC.

V and J are TRBV6-5 and TRBJ2-7; 9 bases are shared with TRBD1. Germline lookup yields CDR1 MNHEY and CDR2 SVGAGI. V trimming: 6 bases; J trimming: 6 bases; junction bases outside the gene matches: 9. The CDR3 is 14 residues long. CDR3 DNA sequence: TGTGCCAGCAGCCCCGGGACAGGGTCAGGCGAGCAGTACTTC. It yields the protein CASSPGTGSGEQYF.

The rearrangement links TRBV6-5 to TRBJ1-2; D unclear. V was clipped by 2 bases and J by 5 bases, with 12 bases between them. Germline V gene data show CDR1 as MNHEY and CDR2 as SVGAGI. The CDR3 sequence is 14 residues long. DNA for the CDR3: TGTGCCAGCAGTTACGGACGAAGGTCTTATGGCTACACCTTC. It codes for CASSYGRRSYGYTF.

The chain combines TRBV25-1 with TRBJ1-2; 7 nucleotides line up with TRBD1. CDR3 length: 14 residues. Per the germline V gene, CDR1 is MGHDK and CDR2 is SYGVNS. J lost 6 bases, V lost 4 bases, and 8 bases had no gene match. CDR3 protein: CASSAADRVDGYTF. In DNA form, the CDR3 reads TGTGCCAGCAGTGCGGCCGACAGGGTGGATGGCTACACCTTC.